The next 32 T cell receptor beta chains were all read from a single sample in a study of control samples from healthy donors and cancer patients. TCRdb's table, derived via immunoSEQ multiplex PCR, lists solely in-frame clones and lacks some. The sample gives fewer than 200,000 clones, 90% of which show up once; around 1.5% is in the top ten. The sequencing input was blood. The receptors were sampled from a woman in her 50s in good health.

The CDR3 coding sequence is TGTGCCAGCAGTGAGTACAGAAACACTGAAGCTTTCTTT. As protein: CASSEYRNTEAFF. This chain uses TRBV6-1 with TRBJ1-1; D is unresolved. V was shortened by 3 bases and J by 2 bases, with 7 bases between the two germline ends. The CDR3 length is 13 residues. The germline V gene encodes CDR1 MNHNS and CDR2 SASEGT.

The chain carries TRBV3-1 (or the pseudogene TRBV3-2) and TRBJ2-7; D uncertain. Germline CDR1 and CDR2: LGHDT and YNNKEL (reference sequence). The CDR3 is 14 amino acids. V lost 4 bases, J lost 6 bases, and 16 bases lay in between. CDR3 nucleotide sequence: TGTGCCAGCAGCCCCAAGGGTTTATCTCTCGAGCAGTACTTC. Translation gives CASSPKGLSLEQYF.

The chain links TRBV6-2 or TRBV6-3 to TRBJ1-2; 7 bases are shared with TRBD1. Germline V lookup: CDR1 MNHEY, CDR2 SVGEGT. V lost 6 bases to trimming and J lost 2 bases; unmatched junction nucleotides: 9. The length of the CDR3 is 15 residues. CDR3 residues: CASSPQGRLNYGYTF. CDR3 nucleotides: TGTGCCAGCAGCCCACAGGGGCGCTTGAACTATGGCTACACCTTC.

The rearrangement joins TRBV3-1 (or the pseudogene TRBV3-2) to TRBJ2-7, with D possibly matching TRBD1 (5 bases). Trimming removed 2 bases at V and 0 bases at J, with 26 bases between. Germline-derived CDR1 and CDR2 are LGHDT and YNNKEL (reference sequence). The CDR3 contains 20 residues. The CDR3 DNA sequence: TGTGCCAGCAGCCAAAACTATGCAGGGATTAACCGGAATCCCTCCTACGAGCAGTACTTC. Amino acids: CASSQNYAGINRNPSYEQYF.

This rearrangement joins TRBV6-5 to TRBJ1-1; no reliable D call. In germline, CDR1 is MNHEY, CDR2 SVGAGI. The length of the CDR3 is 13 residues. The ends were cut back, 8 bases at V and 5 bases at J, with 15 bases in the middle. CDR3 loop: CASGHPFTTEAFF. CDR3 in DNA: TGTGCCAGCGGCCATCCTTTTACTACTGAAGCTTTCTTT.

Only one count was recorded for this clone. The chain uses TRBV9 and TRBJ2-7; D may be TRBD1 (5 bases). Deletions cut 0 bases from V and 7 bases from J, with 11 bases between. CDR1 and CDR2 from the germline V gene are SGDLS and YYNGEE. This CDR3 is 13 amino acids long. This CDR3 reads CASSVGNRTEQYF. The DNA for the CDR3 is TGTGCCAGCAGCGTAGGGAACAGGACGGAGCAGTACTTC.

This chain links TRBV3-1 (or the pseudogene TRBV3-2) with TRBJ1-4; 9 nucleotides match TRBD1. Germline V gene data show CDR1 as LGHDT and CDR2 as YNNKEL (reference sequence). This CDR3 is built from 15 residues. V gave up 5 bases and J gave up 3 bases; unmatched junction bases: 4. DNA of the CDR3: TGTGCCAGCAGCAGCTGGGACAGGGCTAATGAAAAACTGTTTTTT. Protein: CASSSWDRANEKLFF.

This chain connects TRBV29-1 to TRBJ2-1, with TRBD2 matching 10 bases. CDR1 is SQVTM and CDR2 is ANQGSEA in the germline V gene. Trimming cost V 8 bases and J 4 bases; bases outside gene matches: 8. This CDR3 region has 14 residues. Here the CDR3 DNA reads TGCAGCACCCTAGCGGGAGTCGTTTACAATGAGCAGTTCTTC. It yields the protein CSTLAGVVYNEQFF.

The CDR3 sequence is CSANARGWETQYF. CDR3 nucleotides: TGCAGCGCTAATGCCAGGGGATGGGAGACCCAGTACTTC. The rearrangement links TRBV29-1 to TRBJ2-5; D may be TRBD1 (6 bases). CDR1 SQVTM and CDR2 ANQGSEA come from the germline V gene. The CDR3 is 13 residues long. The V end was cut by 7 bases, the J end by 5 bases, with 17 bases between.

This rearrangement joins TRBV12-3 or TRBV12-4 to TRBJ1-2; no definite D call. Trimming removed 7 bases at V and 2 bases at J, with 11 bases between. The CDR3 runs 13 residues. Written as DNA, the CDR3 is TGTGCCAGCATCACCAGAAGAAACTATGGCTACACCTTC. It translates to CASITRRNYGYTF.

The V and J genes are TRBV10-2 and TRBJ1-5, with D possibly matching TRBD1 (5 bases). The CDR3 length is 14 residues. Trimming cost V 2 bases and J 7 bases, with 12 bases left between them. Germline values: CDR1 WSHSY, CDR2 SAAADI. The CDR3 DNA follows: TGCGCCAGCAGTGAGGGGGGGTTGGGCCAGCCCCAGCATTTT. Translation: CASSEGGLGQPQHF.

The rearrangement joins TRBV3-1 (or the pseudogene TRBV3-2) to TRBJ2-3, with D unresolved. Germline V lookup: CDR1 LGHDT, CDR2 YNNKEL (reference sequence). This CDR3 region has 14 residues. Trimming removed 4 bases from V and 2 bases from J, with 10 bases in between. CDR3 sequence: CASSPGGPTDTQYF. The CDR3 DNA sequence: TGTGCCAGCAGCCCAGGCGGACCCACAGATACGCAGTATTTT.

V usage is TRBV24-1 and J usage is TRBJ2-7; 7 bases align to TRBD2. Trimming took 2 bases from V and 4 from J; bases not matched to a gene: 7. The CDR3 has 15 amino acids. CDR1 KGHDR and CDR2 SFDVKD come from the germline V gene. CDR3 coding DNA: TGTGCCACCAGTGATTCGAAGCGGGGTACGTACGAGCAGTACTTC. Amino acid sequence: CATSDSKRGTYEQYF.

This chain uses TRBV30 with TRBJ2-7; no clear D. The CDR3 has 14 amino acids. V lost 1 base and J 3 bases, leaving 13 bases between the germline ends. CDR1 is GTSNPN, CDR2 SVGIG, per germline (reference sequence). The CDR3 reads CAWSGPRVRYEQYF. DNA of the CDR3: TGTGCCTGGAGTGGACCTCGGGTCCGCTACGAGCAGTACTTC.

The J gene is TRBJ1-4, the V gene TRBV30; no firm D call. Trimming cost V 0 bases and J 10 bases, with 12 bases left between them. The CDR3 covers 13 residues. The V gene's germline CDR1 is GTSNPN and CDR2 SVGIG (reference sequence). DNA of the CDR3: TGTGCCTGGAGTGTAATGAGTGGGGTAAAACTGTTTTTT. This sequence encodes CAWSVMSGVKLFF.

The chain combines TRBV7-2 with TRBJ1-4; D not certain. The CDR3 is made up of 13 amino acids. Trimming left V 5 bases short and J 8 bases short, with 12 bases between. Germline assignment: CDR1 SGHTA and CDR2 FQGNSA. The CDR3 DNA reads as TGTGCCAGCAGCCAAAGTGATCTAGAAAAACTGTTTTTT. It translates to CASSQSDLEKLFF.

V gene TRBV19 combines with J gene TRBJ2-1, with 8 bases matching TRBD2. Germline V CDR1 and CDR2: LNHDA, SQIVND (reference sequence). Trimming removed 9 bases from V and 9 bases from J; junction bases left unmatched: 7. The CDR3 contains 12 residues. For the CDR3, the DNA is TGTGCCAGCGCCGGGACTAGGATTGAGCAGTTCTTC. This gives the protein CASAGTRIEQFF.

V gene TRBV28 combines with J gene TRBJ1-5, with 7 bases lining up with TRBD1. Germline CDR1 MDHEN, CDR2 SYDVKM. The CDR3 has 14 residues. The V segment lost 6 bases and the J segment 7 bases; nucleotides outside the gene matches: 9. The CDR3 DNA reads TGTGCCAGCAGCCAGGGGGGGACGGGGCAGCCCCAGCATTTT. Protein: CASSQGGTGQPQHF.

This clone has only one observation. The rearrangement joins TRBV4-1 to TRBJ1-4; D gene ambiguous. The CDR3 runs to 16 residues. The germline V and J ends were trimmed by 0 bases and 8 bases, with 16 bases remaining between them. Germline V lookup: CDR1 MGHRA, CDR2 YSYEKL. The CDR3 DNA follows: TGCGCCAGCAGCCAAGATCGGGCGTCTTTCCCGGAAAAACTGTTTTTT. This encodes CASSQDRASFPEKLFF.

V gene TRBV2 combines with J gene TRBJ1-5, with TRBD1 as a possible D gene (6 bases). Trimming removed 7 bases from V and 0 bases from J, with 10 bases in between. The CDR3 consists of 14 residues. Germline V CDR1 and CDR2: SNHLY, FYNNEI. The CDR3 protein is CASTGQYSNQPQHF. CDR3 nucleotides: TGTGCCAGCACCGGACAGTATAGCAATCAGCCCCAGCATTTT.

This rearrangement joins TRBV19 to TRBJ2-2; 7 nucleotides align to TRBD1. The V gene's germline CDR1 is LNHDA and CDR2 SQIVND (reference sequence). The CDR3 has 18 amino acids. With V trimmed by 0 bases and J by 6 bases, 13 bases remained unmatched. CDR3 coding DNA: TGTGCCAGTAGTATAGAGGGTTCGGGGACAGCGGTGGCCGGGGAGCTGTTTTTT. Its translation: CASSIEGSGTAVAGELFF.

The J gene is TRBJ2-5, the V gene TRBV9, with 13 bases identical to TRBD2. Germline lookup yields CDR1 SGDLS and CDR2 YYNGEE. The CDR3 loop spans 15 amino acids. Unmatched junction bases numbered 2, after V lost 2 bases and J lost 4 bases. CDR3 coding DNA: TGTGCCAGCAGCGTGGGGACTAGCGGGATAGAGACCCAGTACTTC. Its translation is CASSVGTSGIETQYF. The whole variable domain, remainder taken from reference TRBV9 and TRBJ2-5, is DSGVTQTPKHLITATGQRVTLRCSPRSGDLSVYWYQQSLDQGLQFLIQYYNGEERAKGNILERFSAQQFPDLHSELNLSSLELGDSALYFCASSVGTSGIETQYFGPGTRLLVL.

The chain has TRBV11-2 and TRBJ1-2, with 11 nucleotides matching TRBD1. The CDR3 consists of 14 residues. J gave up 8 bases and V 5 bases, and 7 bases lay outside the gene matches. Germline V gene data show CDR1 as SGHAT and CDR2 as FQNNGV. The CDR3 DNA sequence: TGTGCCAGCAGCCCCCCCGGGACAGGGGGAGGCTACACCTTC. The encoded protein is CASSPPGTGGGYTF.

J is TRBJ1-6 and V is TRBV30; no clear D gene. Germline V lookup: CDR1 GTSNPN, CDR2 SVGIG (reference sequence). Trimming pared 2 bases from V and 6 bases from J, leaving 11 bases between. The CDR3 is 14 residues long. For the CDR3, the DNA is TGTGCCTGGAGTACCCATCTGGGTAATTCACCCCTCCACTTT. Translating it yields CAWSTHLGNSPLHF.

This chain uses TRBV11-3 with TRBJ2-1, with 11 bases lining up with TRBD2. Unmatched junction bases numbered 5, after V lost 5 bases and J lost 5 bases. This CDR3 contains 15 residues. Germline V CDR1 and CDR2: SGHNT, YENEEA. This CDR3 reads CASSPRTSGHNEQFF. The DNA for the CDR3 is TGTGCCAGCAGCCCAAGGACTAGCGGGCACAATGAGCAGTTCTTC.

This clone showed up just a few times. The chain recombines TRBV20-1 with TRBJ1-2; D is unresolved. The germline gives CDR1 DFQATT, CDR2 SNEGSKA (reference sequence). This CDR3 has 13 amino acids. The V end lost 3 bases, the J end lost 8 bases, and 16 bases lay between the germline ends. CDR3 nucleotides: TGCAGTGCTAGTTTGGGTACGATGGGAGGCTACACCTTC. It is translated as CSASLGTMGGYTF.

This clone was detected a few times. This chain connects TRBV4-2 to TRBJ2-7, with D possibly matching TRBD1 (5 bases). Per the germline V gene, CDR1 is LGHNA and CDR2 is YNFKEQ. The V end lost 0 bases, the J end lost 9 bases, and 15 bases lay between the germline ends. The CDR3 covers 14 residues. The CDR3 DNA sequence: TGTGCCAGCAGCCAAGATGCTGCTGTTGGGGCGCAGTACTTC. Amino acid sequence: CASSQDAAVGAQYF.

This chain links TRBV5-4 with TRBJ2-7; 9 positions match TRBD1. This CDR3 has 14 amino acids. The V gene's germline CDR1 is SGHNT and CDR2 YYREEE (reference sequence). Unmatched junction bases numbered 10, after V lost 6 bases and J lost 6 bases. CDR3 sequence reads: CASTHRDREAEQYF. CDR3 coding DNA: TGTGCCAGCACCCACCGGGACAGGGAAGCCGAGCAGTACTTC.

The chain links TRBV10-1 to TRBJ2-7; D possibly matches TRBD1 or TRBD2 (5 bases each). Trimming took off 6 bases at V and 3 bases at J, with 15 bases between the two ends. The CDR3 spans 14 residues. Per the germline V gene, CDR1 is WNHNN and CDR2 is SYGVQD (reference sequence). The CDR3 here is CASRRQKEDYEQYF. The DNA for the CDR3 is TGCGCCAGCAGAAGACAGAAGGAGGACTACGAGCAGTACTTC.

This clone has only a few counts. The gene calls are TRBV12-3 or TRBV12-4 and TRBJ1-1; D gene ambiguous. The V and J ends lost 5 bases and 13 bases respectively, with 14 bases between them. The CDR3 is 11 residues long. As DNA, the CDR3 is TGTGCCAGCAGTCTAGGTACCTTGCGTTTCTTT. Amino acid sequence: CASSLGTLRFF.

The rearrangement joins TRBV2 to TRBJ2-5; 12 bases are a match to TRBD1. Germline trimming cut 5 bases from V and 5 bases from J; bases unmatched to any gene: 3. Germline-derived CDR1 and CDR2 are SNHLY and FYNNEI. CDR3 length: 14 residues. CDR3 amino acids: CASSRDRGPETQYF. The CDR3 nucleotides read TGTGCCAGCAGTAGGGACAGGGGGCCCGAGACCCAGTACTTC.

The chain recombines TRBV27 with TRBJ2-1; TRBD1 is a possible D gene (8 bases). This CDR3 has 14 amino acids. V was shortened by 5 bases and J by 7 bases, with 15 bases between the two germline ends. The germline CDR1 and CDR2 sequences are MNHEY and SMNVEV (reference sequence). The CDR3 coding sequence is TGTGCCAGCAGTCGGACAGGGAGGGCTAATGAGCAGTTCTTC. Its translation is CASSRTGRANEQFF.